One and the same sample provided the 13 T cell receptor beta chains below, sequenced in a study of cytotoxic CD8 clonotypes in ibrutinib-treated CLL. Generated by immunoSEQ multiplex PCR, the TCRdb table keeps only in-frame clones and is missing some. The sample has hundreds of thousands of clones; 70% are singletons. Sequencing used PBMCs, obtained after 24 months of ibrutinib treatment. The receptors were sampled from a human donor with chronic lymphocytic leukemia.

The chain links TRBV11-3 to TRBJ2-1, with D perhaps matching TRBD1 or TRBD2 (7 bases each). This CDR3 spans 13 amino acids. The V gene lost 2 bases and the J gene lost 7 bases, with 9 bases spanning the gap. The germline V gene has CDR1 SGHNT and CDR2 YENEEA. The CDR3 DNA reads as TGTGCCAGCAGCTTACAGGGGGGGAATGAGCAGTTCTTC. This gives the protein CASSLQGGNEQFF.

The rearrangement joins TRBV27 to TRBJ2-3; tentative D call: TRBD1 (7 bases). V was trimmed by 4 bases and J by 5 bases, leaving 19 bases between them. Germline CDR1 MNHEY, CDR2 SMNVEV (reference sequence). The CDR3 runs to 16 residues. This chain's CDR3 is CASSSLGRQGGDTQYF. The CDR3 DNA reads as TGTGCCAGCAGTTCCTTGGGCCGACAGGGAGGAGATACGCAGTATTTT.

V usage is TRBV5-6 and J usage is TRBJ2-1; a possible D gene is TRBD2 (7 bases). In germline, CDR1 is SGHDT, CDR2 YYEEEE. Trimming removed 0 bases at V and 9 bases at J, with 10 bases between. CDR3 length: 13 residues. The CDR3 protein is CASSLAAGAEQFF. In DNA, the CDR3 is TGTGCCAGCAGCTTGGCCGCGGGGGCTGAGCAGTTCTTC. Filled out from reference TRBV5-6 and TRBJ2-1, the complete variable domain reads DAGVTQSPTHLIKTRGQQVTLRCSPKSGHDTVSWYQQALGQGPQFIFQYYEEEERQRGNFPDRFSGHQFPNYSSELNVNALLLGDSALYLCASSLAAGAEQFFGPGTRLTVL.

The rearrangement links TRBV6-5 to TRBJ2-7, with TRBD2 as a possible D gene (5 bases). Germline lookup yields CDR1 MNHEY and CDR2 SVGAGI. Trimming took 2 bases from V and 5 from J, leaving 13 bases between them. The length of the CDR3 is 14 residues. CDR3 nucleotide sequence: TGTGCCAGCAGTTACGCTACGCGGGTTAACGAGCAGTACTTC. Amino acid sequence: CASSYATRVNEQYF.

V and J are TRBV27 and TRBJ1-6, with a possible D match to TRBD1 (5 bases). Germline-derived CDR1 and CDR2 are MNHEY and SMNVEV (reference sequence). V was clipped by 5 bases and J by 7 bases, with 15 bases between them. The CDR3 spans 15 residues. In DNA form, the CDR3 reads TGTGCCAGCAGTCCCCTGCGACAGAGGAATTCACCCCTCCACTTT. It specifies CASSPLRQRNSPLHF.

The sample holds a few counts of this clone. The gene calls are TRBV2 and TRBJ2-7, with a tentative D call TRBD1 (6 bases). The CDR3 contains 12 residues. V was clipped by 3 bases and J by 6 bases, with 9 bases between them. Germline CDR1 reads SNHLY; CDR2 reads FYNNEI. CDR3 sequence: CASSDDRREQYF. In DNA, the CDR3 is TGTGCCAGCAGTGATGACAGGCGCGAGCAGTACTTC. The whole variable domain, remainder taken from reference TRBV2 and TRBJ2-7, is EPEVTQTPSHQVTQMGQEVILRCVPISNHLYFYWYRQILGQKVEFLVSFYNNEISEKSEIFDDQFSVERPDGSNFTLKIRSTKLEDSAMYFCASSDDRREQYFGPGTRLTVT.

In the case of this clone: Additional DNA sequences in this sample encode the identical CDR3. The chain carries TRBV27 and TRBJ2-1; 10 bases map to TRBD2. The CDR3 extends over 16 amino acids. V trimming: 5 bases; J trimming: 0 bases; junction bases outside the gene matches: 4. Germline CDR1 MNHEY, CDR2 SMNVEV (reference sequence). The CDR3 DNA follows: TGTGCCAGCAGTCTGTCTAGCGGGAGCTCCTACAATGAGCAGTTCTTC. This translates into CASSLSSGSSYNEQFF.

The chain is built from TRBV10-3 and TRBJ1-2; 8 nucleotides agree with TRBD1. In germline, CDR1 is ENHRY, CDR2 SYGVKD. The CDR3 extends over 17 amino acids. V trimming: 0 bases; J trimming: 2 bases; junction bases outside the gene matches: 8. The CDR3 protein is CAISESQAGGANYGYTF. Here the CDR3 DNA reads TGTGCCATCAGTGAGTCGCAGGCAGGGGGCGCCAACTATGGCTACACCTTC.

This chain links TRBV6-5 with TRBJ2-1, with a weak D call TRBD1 (5 bases). The length of the CDR3 is 13 residues. Germline V lookup: CDR1 MNHEY, CDR2 SVGAGI. V lost 4 bases and J lost 6, with 10 bases in between. The CDR3 region is CASSSDRSNEQFF. The CDR3 DNA is TGTGCCAGCAGTTCTGACAGAAGCAATGAGCAGTTCTTC.

This chain joins TRBV2 and TRBJ1-5, with D possibly being TRBD1 (6 bases). The CDR3 is 14 amino acids. Looked up from germline, CDR1 is SNHLY and CDR2 is FYNNEI. Trimming stripped 3 bases from V and 5 bases from J, with 11 bases between. CDR3 loop: CASSDYRADQPQHF. The CDR3 bases are TGTGCCAGCAGTGATTACAGGGCCGATCAGCCCCAGCATTTT. The variable domain in full, with the rest retrieved from reference TRBV2 and TRBJ1-5, is EPEVTQTPSHQVTQMGQEVILRCVPISNHLYFYWYRQILGQKVEFLVSFYNNEISEKSEIFDDQFSVERPDGSNFTLKIRSTKLEDSAMYFCASSDYRADQPQHFGDGTRLSIL.

The chain joins TRBV11-1 to TRBJ1-4; no reliable D call. The CDR3 consists of 15 residues. Trimming took off 2 bases at V and 1 base at J, with 8 bases between the two ends. Germline V gene lookup returns CDR1 SGHAT and CDR2 FQDESV (reference sequence). The CDR3 DNA follows: TGTGCCAGCAGCTTAATAGGAGGAACTAATGAAAAACTGTTTTTT. Its translation is CASSLIGGTNEKLFF. Complete variable domain (other parts from reference TRBV11-1 and TRBJ1-4): EAEVAQSPRYKITEKSQAVAFWCDPISGHATLYWYRQILGQGPELLVQFQDESVVDDSQLPKDRFSAERLKGVDSTLKIQPAELGDSAMYLCASSLIGGTNEKLFFGSGTQLSVL.

J is TRBJ2-2 and V is TRBV29-1; D possibly corresponds to TRBD2 (6 bases). Trimming took 7 bases from V and 1 from J, leaving 10 bases between them. This CDR3 contains 13 residues. Germline assignment: CDR1 SQVTM and CDR2 ANQGSEA. Here the CDR3 DNA reads TGCAGCGGCGGGACTCAGAACACCGGGGAGCTGTTTTTT. Residues: CSGGTQNTGELFF.

V is TRBV30 and J is TRBJ2-7; D is uncertain. CDR1 and CDR2 (germline): GTSNPN, SVGIG (reference sequence). The V end lost 0 bases, the J end lost 5 bases, and 17 bases lay between the germline ends. CDR3 length: 15 amino acids. The CDR3 DNA is TGTGCCTGGAGTGTGGGGTGGGGAAGGGAAAACGAGCAGTACTTC. It specifies CAWSVGWGRENEQYF.